Sequencing of this T cell receptor beta chain was carried out in a study of T cell repertoires in cytomegalovirus infection. About the study: Both CMV infection and a matching HLA type were indicated by public TCR beta signatures.

The CDR3 has 17 amino acids. Germline V gene lookup returns CDR1 SGHRS and CDR2 YFSETQ. V shed 4 bases and J 0 bases; nucleotides not matched to a gene: 12. TCRdb called the reads again in MiXCR, with one record for every CDR3 protein. The data contain approximately 150,000 distinct CDR3 sequences, about 6.3% of them singletons. Whole-study findings and limits: Adding up the frequency of public TCR beta families identified people who carried CMV plus the relevant HLA. Ex vivo responses were dominated by HLA-C-restricted CMV-specific TCR beta clonotypes.

This clonotype was counted ten times or more. Its matching antigen is unknown. Sequenced material: PBMCs. This chain links TRBV5-1 with TRBJ1-1; TRBD1 aligns across 7 bases. The receptor comes from a human donor in good health (CMV status not recorded). Some clones in this sample may be carry-over from other donors' samples. This chain's CDR3 is CASSPRTGTELNTEAFF. CDR3 bases: TGCGCCAGCAGCCCCAGGACCGGGACAGAGCTGAACACTGAAGCTTTCTTT.